This T cell receptor beta chain was identified in a study of shared clonotypes between healthy human individuals. Study-wide results and caveats: Estimated richness values were generally larger in naive subsets than in memory subsets. Only blood was sampled; tissue repertoires likely differ.

Every immunoSEQ plate was one replicate of a subset's evenly spread DNA. The table came from immunoSEQ multiplex PCR; TCRdb's copy has only in-frame clones and leaves some out. Counted here are over 2 million clones, roughly 96% occurring once; the ten biggest clones make up more than 0.1%. As to this clone: Its antigen remains unknown.

Trimming removed 4 bases at V and 0 bases at J, with 10 bases between. The length of the CDR3 is 14 residues. The germline V gene encodes CDR1 SGHRS and CDR2 YFSETQ. Sequencing was performed on naive CD4+ T cells sorted from blood. The subset denotes: CD45RA+ positively selected. The TCR was taken from a man between 18 and 35 years old in good health. V and J are TRBV5-1 and TRBJ1-1; D gene uncertain. CDR3 sequence: CASSVGYLNTEAFF. CDR3 nucleotides: TGCGCCAGCAGCGTGGGCTACCTGAACACTGAAGCTTTCTTT.